The following is a T cell receptor beta chain sequence with its context. As yet, its antigen is unknown. CDR1 is MNHEY and CDR2 is SVGAGI in the germline V gene. J gave up 3 bases and V 7 bases, and 3 bases lay outside the gene matches. CDR3 length equals 13 residues. The material for each subset, its genomic DNA, was split evenly across several immunoSEQ plates. Some clones are missing from TCRdb's copy, which holds only in-frame ones; the method was immunoSEQ multiplex PCR. The data hold 2,100,000 or so clones, with 95% observed a single time. These data originate in a study of shared clonotypes between healthy human individuals. Study results and limitations: Among donors, the sharing of clonotypes was expected to be influenced by sequencing depth. Clonotypes that were shared across a handful of donors made up about 4.5% of naive CD4 clonotypes.

Splitting the CD4+ cells yielded a CD45RA+ naive subset and a CD45RA-negative memory subset. The chain has TRBV6-5 and TRBJ1-5, with 7 positions matching TRBD1. This TCR was recovered from a man younger than 35 in good health. Sequencing was performed on naive CD4+ T cells sorted from blood. Subset: CD45RA+ positively selected. The CDR3 nucleotides are TGTGCCAGCACGGGACAGAACAATCAGCCCCAGCATTTT. It yields the protein CASTGQNNQPQHF.